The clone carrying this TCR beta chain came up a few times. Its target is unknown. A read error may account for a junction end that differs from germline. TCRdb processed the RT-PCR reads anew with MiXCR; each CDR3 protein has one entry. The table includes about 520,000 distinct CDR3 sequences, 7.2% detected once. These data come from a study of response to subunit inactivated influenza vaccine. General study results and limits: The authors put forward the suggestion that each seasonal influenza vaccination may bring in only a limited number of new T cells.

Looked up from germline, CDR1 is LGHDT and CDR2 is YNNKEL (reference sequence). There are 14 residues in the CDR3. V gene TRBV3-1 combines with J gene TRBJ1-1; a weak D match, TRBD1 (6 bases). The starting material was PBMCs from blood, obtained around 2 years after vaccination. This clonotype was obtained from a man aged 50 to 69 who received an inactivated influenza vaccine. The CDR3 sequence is CASSRIQGNAEAFF. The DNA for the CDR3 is TGTGCCAGCAGCCGCATCCAGGGGAACGCTGAAGCTTTCTTT.